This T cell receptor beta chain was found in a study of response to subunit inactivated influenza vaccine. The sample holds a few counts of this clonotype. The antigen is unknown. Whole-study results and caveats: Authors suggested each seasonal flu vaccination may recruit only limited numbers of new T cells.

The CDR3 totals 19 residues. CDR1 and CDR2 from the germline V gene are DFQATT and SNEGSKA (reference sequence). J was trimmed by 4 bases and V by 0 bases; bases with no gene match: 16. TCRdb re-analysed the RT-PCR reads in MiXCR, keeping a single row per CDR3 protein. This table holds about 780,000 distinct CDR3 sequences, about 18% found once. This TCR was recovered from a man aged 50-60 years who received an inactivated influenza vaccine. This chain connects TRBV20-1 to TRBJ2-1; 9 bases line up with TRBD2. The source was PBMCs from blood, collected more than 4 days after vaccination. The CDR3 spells CSARDRPWRGRDRYNEQFF. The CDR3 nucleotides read TGCAGTGCTAGAGACCGGCCGTGGCGCGGGAGGGACCGATACAATGAGCAGTTCTTC.